This record looks at one T cell receptor beta chain sequence and its context. Which antigen it targets is not known. There are no base qualities to consult, and no much larger clone falls within one base. Using the immunoSEQ hsTCRbeta Kit, TCR beta CDR3 regions were sequenced from DNA. Regarding the original processing steps: TCR sequencing data were analysed with the ImmunoSEQ Analyzer. T cell clonality was defined as 1 minus Pielou's evenness, calculated on productive rearrangements. T cell diversity was measured with the inverse Simpson index on productive templates. T cell density was defined as TCR beta template counts normalized to usable DNA, with usable DNA estimated by amplifying and sequencing housekeeping genes. Two-sided Kruskal-Wallis tests were used to compare TCR metrics across histologic stages. The table comes from immuneACCESS by way of TCRdb, which keeps in-frame sequences with V and J called. Part of the clones is missing from these tables; in studies checked, under half for an unresolved V gene and the rest for unknown reasons. V, J and clone size are taken as reported in that table, and D and trimming were inferred from the DNA itself. This sample is represented by about 11,000 clones; roughly four fifths of them were singletons. The ten largest account for less than 3.5% of the sample.

The CDR3 contains 15 residues, cysteine and phenylalanine counted. The CDR3 DNA has 45 bases and is translated from base 1. Per the germline V gene, SNHLY is the CDR1 and FYNNEI is the CDR2. V lost 3 bases and J lost 6 bases; the stretch between them is 15 bases long. The sample originates from a study of immune evolution from preneoplasia to lung adenocarcinoma (dated by TCRdb to the early 2020s). For context, the study as a whole: HLA loss of heterozygosity was observed in approximately 7%, 15% and 30% of AIS, MIA and ADC lesions, respectively, and was not observed in any AAH lesions. The study used immune gene expression, TCR sequencing and multiplex immunofluorescence to profile the immune contexture of lung adenocarcinoma precursors and invasive adenocarcinoma. Resected precursor lesions (AAH, AIS, MIA) and invasive adenocarcinomas were compared with paired morphologically normal lung tissue. The sample size depended on which specimens were available, not on a prior power calculation. The immune data were combined with whole exome sequencing and methylation data from the same cohort of nodules. In total, the cohort included 53 patients with pulmonary nodules, all of whom underwent surgical resection. A total of roughly 46 patients contributed TCR sequencing data. The study reported that roughly 110 samples were used for TCR sequencing. POLYSOLVER was used to infer Class I HLA alleles from exome data, and LOHHLA was used to detect allele-specific HLA loss.

The patients had resection in Japan or China between the mid-2010s and the late 2010s. Two lung cancer pathologists independently reviewed H&E slides to confirm the histologic diagnosis of every case. Macro-dissection after pathologic assessment enriched premalignant or tumor cells for nucleic acid extraction. FFPE tissue was used for DNA isolation with the AllPrep DNA/RNA FFPE Kit. Beyond this particular receptor, the publication reports: Clonality was highest in normal lung, while later-stage lesions appeared to show lower clonality but higher T cell density and diversity. Normal lung had the highest top T cell clone frequencies, which appeared to decline progressively from AAH through AIS, MIA and invasive adenocarcinoma. T cell clonality was highest in KRAS-mutant nodules compared with EGFR-mutant or double wild-type lesions. The findings were based on association rather than direct causation, and larger cohorts with long-term follow-up and longitudinal biopsies were deemed needed. Because all patients were from Japan and China, applicability to Western populations was uncertain.

Material: FFPE minimally invasive lung adenocarcinoma tissue. This sample's cell subset or site label indicates: micro-invasive lung adenocarcinoma (MIA). The chain employs TRBV2 and TRBJ1-5; the D gene is possibly TRBD1, with 6 bases matching. The source of this sequence is a person aged 70 to 80 with lung adenocarcinoma. In nucleotide form, the sequence is TGTGCCAGCAGTGATTTGGGGGGCTCGGGTCAGCCCCAGCATTTT. Translated, this is CASSDLGGSGQPQHF.